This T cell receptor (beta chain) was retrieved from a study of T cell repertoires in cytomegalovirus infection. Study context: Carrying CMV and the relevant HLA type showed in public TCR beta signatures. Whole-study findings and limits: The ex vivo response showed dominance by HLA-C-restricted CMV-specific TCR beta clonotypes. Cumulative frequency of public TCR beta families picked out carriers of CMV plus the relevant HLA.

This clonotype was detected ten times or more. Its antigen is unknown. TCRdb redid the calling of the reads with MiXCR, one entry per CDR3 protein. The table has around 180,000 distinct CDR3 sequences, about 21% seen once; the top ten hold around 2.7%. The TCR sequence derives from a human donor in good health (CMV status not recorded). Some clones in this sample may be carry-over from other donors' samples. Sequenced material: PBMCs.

Written as DNA, the CDR3 is TGTGCTAGTGGTTTAAGGACTAACTATGGCTACACCTTC. Its protein product is CASGLRTNYGYTF. V is TRBV12-5 and J is TRBJ1-2; no clear D. Germline V lookup: CDR1 LGHNT, CDR2 FRNRAP. The CDR3 extends over 13 amino acids. Trimming took 3 bases from V and 0 from J, leaving 5 bases between them.